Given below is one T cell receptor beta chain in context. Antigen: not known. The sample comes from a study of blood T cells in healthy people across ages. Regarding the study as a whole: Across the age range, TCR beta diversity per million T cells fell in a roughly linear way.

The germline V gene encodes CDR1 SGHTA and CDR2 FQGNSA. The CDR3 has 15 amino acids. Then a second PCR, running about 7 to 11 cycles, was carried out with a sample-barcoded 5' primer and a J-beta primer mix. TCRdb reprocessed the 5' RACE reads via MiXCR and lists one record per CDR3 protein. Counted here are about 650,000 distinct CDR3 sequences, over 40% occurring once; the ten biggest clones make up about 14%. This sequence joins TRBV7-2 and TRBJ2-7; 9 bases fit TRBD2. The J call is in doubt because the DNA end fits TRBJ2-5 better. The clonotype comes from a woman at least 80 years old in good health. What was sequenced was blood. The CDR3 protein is CASSRGTSRGETQYF. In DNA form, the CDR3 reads TGTGCCAGCAGCCGGGGGACTAGCCGAGGGGAGACCCAGTACTTC.